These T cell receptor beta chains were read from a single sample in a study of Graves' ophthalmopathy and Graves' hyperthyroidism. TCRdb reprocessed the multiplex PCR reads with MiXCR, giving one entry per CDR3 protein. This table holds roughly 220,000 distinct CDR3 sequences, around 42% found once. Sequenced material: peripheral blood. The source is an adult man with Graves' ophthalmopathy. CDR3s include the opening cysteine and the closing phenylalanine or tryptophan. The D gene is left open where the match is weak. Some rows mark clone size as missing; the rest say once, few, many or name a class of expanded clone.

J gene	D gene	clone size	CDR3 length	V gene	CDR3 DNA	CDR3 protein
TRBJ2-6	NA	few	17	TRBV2	TGTGCCAGCAGTGAAATTTTTGGACTCTCTGGGGCCAACGTCCTGACTTTC	CASSEIFGLSGANVLTF
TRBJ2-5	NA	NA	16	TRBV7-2	TGTGCCAGCAGCTTATTGTCCCTTGTAGAGTCGGAGACCCAGTACTTC	CASSLLSLVESETQYF
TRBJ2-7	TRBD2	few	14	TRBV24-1	TGTGCCACCAGTGATCCAGCGGGAGAGGGGGAGCAGTACTTC	CATSDPAGEGEQYF
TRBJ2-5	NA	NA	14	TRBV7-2	TGTGCCAGCAGCTTAAGGGATTATCGAGAGACCCAGTACTTC	CASSLRDYRETQYF
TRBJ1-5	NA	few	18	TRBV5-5	TGTGCCAGCAGCCAAGAGACAGTCGGTTTGCTGGGCAATCAGCCCCAGCATTTT	CASSQETVGLLGNQPQHF
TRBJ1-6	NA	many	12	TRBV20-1	TGCAGTGCCGAACCAGGGGATTCACCCCTCCACTTT	CSAEPGDSPLHF
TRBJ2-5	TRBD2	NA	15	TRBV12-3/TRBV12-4	TGTGCCAGCAGTCCCGGTAGCGGGGGGAGAGAGACCCAGTACTTC	CASSPGSGGRETQYF
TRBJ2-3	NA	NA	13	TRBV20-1	TGCAGTGCAAGCACTACACTCACAGATACGCAGTATTTT	CSASTTLTDTQYF
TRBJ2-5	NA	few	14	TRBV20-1	TGCAGTGCTAGGTCCCTAGGTAGGGAGGAGACCCAGTACTTC	CSARSLGREETQYF
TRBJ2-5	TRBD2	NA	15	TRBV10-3	TGTGCCACCTGTCTCGGGGGGGGCGGTCAAGAGACCCAGTACTTC	CATCLGGGGQETQYF
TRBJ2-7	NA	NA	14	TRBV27	TGTGCCAGCAGTTTGGGGACGGTTCCCTACGAGCAGTACTTC	CASSLGTVPYEQYF
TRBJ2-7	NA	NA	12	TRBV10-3	TGTGCTAGTGGTTCCAGCGAAAACGAGCAGTACTTC	CASGSSENEQYF
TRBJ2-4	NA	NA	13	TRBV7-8	TGTGCCAGCAGCCGGAGTGCCAAAAACATTCAGTACTTC	CASSRSAKNIQYF
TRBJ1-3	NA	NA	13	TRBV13	TGTGCCAGCAGCTTAAGAGGTGGAAACACCATATATTTT	CASSLRGGNTIYF
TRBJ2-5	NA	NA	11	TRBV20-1	TGCAGTGCTACTCTGGGAGAGACCCAGTACTTC	CSATLGETQYF
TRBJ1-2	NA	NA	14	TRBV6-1	TGTGCCAGCAGTGACGCCGCAGATAACTATGGCTACACCTTC	CASSDAADNYGYTF
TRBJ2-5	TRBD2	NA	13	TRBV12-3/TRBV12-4	TGTGCCAGCAGCCGGGCTGAGCGGGGGACCCAGTACTTC	CASSRAERGTQYF
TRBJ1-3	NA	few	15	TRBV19	TGTGCCAGTACCCAACAGGGTGACTCTGGAAACACCATATATTTT	CASTQQGDSGNTIYF
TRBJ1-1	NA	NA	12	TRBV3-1	TGTGCCAGCAGGCTCGGTGCAGCTGAAGCTTTCTTT	CASRLGAAEAFF
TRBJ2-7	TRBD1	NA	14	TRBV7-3	TGCGCCAGCAGCATGAGGGGGCCTAACGACGAGCAGTACTTC	CASSMRGPNDEQYF
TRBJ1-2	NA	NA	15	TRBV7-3	TGTGCCAGCAGCGAAGGGGGGGGCTTGGACTATGGCTACACCTTC	CASSEGGGLDYGYTF
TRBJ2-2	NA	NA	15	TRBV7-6	TGTGCCAGCAGCCAGAGGGGGGGAAACACCGGGGAGCTGTTTTTT	CASSQRGGNTGELFF
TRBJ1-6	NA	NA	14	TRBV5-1	TGCGCCAGCAGCTTGGGACAGGATAATTCACCCCTCCACTTT	CASSLGQDNSPLHF
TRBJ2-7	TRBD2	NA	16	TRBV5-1	TGCGCCAGCAGCTCCCAACTTAGCGGGAGCGGATTCGAGCAGTACTTC	CASSSQLSGSGFEQYF
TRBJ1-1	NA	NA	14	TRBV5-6	TGTGCCAGCAGCTTATGGCAGTCACTGGGTGAAGCTTTCTTT	CASSLWQSLGEAFF
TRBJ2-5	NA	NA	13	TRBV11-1	TGTGCCAGCAGCTCGACTCGGCAAGAGACCCAGTACTTC	CASSSTRQETQYF
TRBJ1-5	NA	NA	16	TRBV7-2	TGTGCCAGCAGCCGATCATTGGGGGGCGGCAATCAGCCCCAGCATTTT	CASSRSLGGGNQPQHF
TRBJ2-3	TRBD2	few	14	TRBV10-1	TGCGCCAGCAGTCGGACTAGCGAAGGAGATACGCAGTATTTT	CASSRTSEGDTQYF
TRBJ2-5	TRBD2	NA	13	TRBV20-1	TGCAGTGCTAGGGCGGGAGCAGTCGAGACCCAGTACTTC	CSARAGAVETQYF
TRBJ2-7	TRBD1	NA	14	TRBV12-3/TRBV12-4	TGTGCCAGCAGATCCTCCGGGACAGACTCGGGGCAGTACTTC	CASRSSGTDSGQYF
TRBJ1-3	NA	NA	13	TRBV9	TGCGCCAGCAGCTCGGGACTTCTGAGCACCATATATTTT	CASSSGLLSTIYF
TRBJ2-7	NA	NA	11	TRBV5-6	TGTGCCAGCAGCTTGCACGGGGAGCAGTACTTC	CASSLHGEQYF
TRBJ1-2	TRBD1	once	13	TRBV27	TGTGCCAGCAGTTTGGACAGGGGGCGAGACTACACCTTC	CASSLDRGRDYTF
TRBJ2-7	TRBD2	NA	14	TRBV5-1	TGCGCCAGCAGCTTTAGCGGGGGGGCCAAAGAGCAGTACTTC	CASSFSGGAKEQYF
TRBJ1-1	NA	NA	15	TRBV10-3	TGTGCCAGCAGTTACGCCGACTCGCTACCCGAAGGGGCTTTCTTT	CASSYADSLPEGAFF
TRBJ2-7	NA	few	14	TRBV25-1	TGTGCCAGCAGCTTAGTGGGTGCGTGGAACGAGCAGTACTTC	CASSLVGAWNEQYF
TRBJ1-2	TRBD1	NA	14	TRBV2	TGTGCCAGCACCCCCTCACAGGGGGCAGGTGGCTACACCTTC	CASTPSQGAGGYTF
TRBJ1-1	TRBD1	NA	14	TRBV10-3	TGTGCCATCAGTGACGGACAGGGGGGCACTGAAGCTTTCTTT	CAISDGQGGTEAFF
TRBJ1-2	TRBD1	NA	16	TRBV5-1	TGCGCCAGCAGCGCCCTTTCGGGACAGGGGGCTTCTGGCTACACCTTC	CASSALSGQGASGYTF
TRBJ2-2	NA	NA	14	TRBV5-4	TGTGCCAGCAGCAAGACAGCGAACACCGGGGAGCTGTTTTTT	CASSKTANTGELFF
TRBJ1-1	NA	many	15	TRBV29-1	TGCAGCGTTGAAGCGGGACCCAGGAGGTACACTGAAGCTTTCTTT	CSVEAGPRRYTEAFF
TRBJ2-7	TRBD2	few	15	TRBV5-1	TGTGCCAGCAGCTCAGGGACTAGCGGTTCCTACGAGCAGTACTTC	CASSSGTSGSYEQYF
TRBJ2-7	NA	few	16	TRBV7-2	TGTGCCAGCAGCTTAGAGGGTGGTACAGGGATCTACGAGCAGTACTTC	CASSLEGGTGIYEQYF
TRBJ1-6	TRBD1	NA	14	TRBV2	TGTGCCAGCAGTGAATCAGGGGGGGGTTCACCCCTCCACTTT	CASSESGGGSPLHF
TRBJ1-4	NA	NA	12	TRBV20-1	TGCAGTGCTAGCCCCGGGACAATAAAACTGTTTTTT	CSASPGTIKLFF
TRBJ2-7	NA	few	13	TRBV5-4	TGTGCCAGCAGCTTGTTTGGACCCCTCGAGCAGTACTTC	CASSLFGPLEQYF